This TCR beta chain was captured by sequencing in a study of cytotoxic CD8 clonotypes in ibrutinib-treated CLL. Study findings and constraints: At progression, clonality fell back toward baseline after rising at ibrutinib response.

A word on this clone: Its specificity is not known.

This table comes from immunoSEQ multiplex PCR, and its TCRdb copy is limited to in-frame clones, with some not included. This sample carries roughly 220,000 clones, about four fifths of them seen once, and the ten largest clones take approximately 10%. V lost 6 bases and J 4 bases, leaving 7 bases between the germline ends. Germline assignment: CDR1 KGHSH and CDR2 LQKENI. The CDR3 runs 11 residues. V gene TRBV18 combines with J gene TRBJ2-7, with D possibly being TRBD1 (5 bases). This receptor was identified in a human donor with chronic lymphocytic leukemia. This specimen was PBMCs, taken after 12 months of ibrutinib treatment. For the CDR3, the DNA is TGTGCCAGCTCTACAGGTTACGAGCAGTACTTC. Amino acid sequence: CASSTGYEQYF. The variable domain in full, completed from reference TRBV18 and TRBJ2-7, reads NAGVMQNPRHLVRRRGQEARLRCSPMKGHSHVYWYRQLPEEGLKFMVYLQKENIIDESGMPKERFSAEFPKEGPSILRIQQVVRGDSAAYFCASSTGYEQYFGPGTRLTVT.